A single sample gave rise to the 25 T cell receptor beta chains below, sequenced in a study of blood T cells in healthy people across ages (dated by TCRdb to between 2015 and 2017). Libraries were built with 5' RACE. These reads were obtained on an Illumina HiSeq 2500. A second PCR of roughly 6 to 11 cycles was performed with a sample-barcoded 5' primer and a J-beta primer mix. TCRdb cleaned the public reads at Q25 with fastp, built clones with MiXCR and kept in-frame beta chains. Rows are unified per CDR3 protein, each entry keeping the most common DNA and genes. This sample lists 450,000 to 600,000 distinct CDR3 sequences; over 25% were detected once. Of the sample, approximately 3.6% is held by the ten largest clones. These records were also assigned to another study, of T cells of mothers and their children.

Sequencing was performed on blood. Receptors were obtained from a boy between 2 and 10 years old in good health.

The J gene is TRBJ1-1, the V gene TRBV9, with 7 nucleotides matching TRBD1. Germline-derived CDR1 and CDR2 are SGDLS and YYNGEE. The V gene end was trimmed by 3 bases and the J gene end by 3 bases; junction bases not matched to a gene: 14. The CDR3 totals 17 residues. The CDR3 nucleotides are TGTGCCAGCAGCGAGGAAGGGGGCCTGCGGGTAGACACTGAAGCTTTCTTT. It encodes CASSEEGGLRVDTEAFF. Drawing the rest from reference TRBV9 and TRBJ1-1, the complete variable domain is DSGVTQTPKHLITATGQRVTLRCSPRSGDLSVYWYQQSLDQGLQFLIQYYNGEERAKGNILERFSAQQFPDLHSELNLSSLELGDSALYFCASSEEGGLRVDTEAFFGQGTRLTVV.

The chain combines TRBV7-9 with TRBJ2-3; TRBD2 aligns across 9 bases. Unmatched junction bases numbered 3, after V lost 0 bases and J lost 2 bases. CDR3 length: 16 amino acids. Germline CDR1 and CDR2: SEHNR and FQNEAQ (reference sequence). CDR3 loop: CASSLAPSGNTDTQYF. CDR3 bases: TGTGCCAGCAGCTTAGCGCCTAGCGGGAACACAGATACGCAGTATTTT.

The V gene is TRBV20-1, the J gene TRBJ2-1; 9 bases line up with TRBD1. The junction had 8 bases not matched to a gene; V was cut back by 0 bases and J by 8 bases. Germline CDR1 DFQATT, CDR2 SNEGSKA (reference sequence). The CDR3 loop spans 15 amino acids. For the CDR3, the DNA is TGCAGTGCTAGAGATCTAGACAGGGGGAGTGATGAGCAGTTCTTC. Its translation: CSARDLDRGSDEQFF.

This clonotype was detected ten times or more. The chain couples TRBV7-2 to TRBJ1-2; maybe TRBD1 (5 bases). In germline, CDR1 is SGHTA, CDR2 FQGNSA. The ends were cut back, 2 bases at V and 6 bases at J, with 10 bases in the middle. This CDR3 comprises 13 residues. CDR3 amino acids: CASSLWGGDGYTF. The DNA of the CDR3 is TGTGCCAGCAGCTTATGGGGAGGGGATGGCTACACCTTC.

The chain has TRBV3-1 and TRBJ2-3, with D unresolved. V was shortened by 4 bases and J by 1 base, with 12 bases between the two germline ends. The CDR3 is 15 residues long. Germline V lookup: CDR1 LGHDT, CDR2 YNNKEL (reference sequence). CDR3 sequence: CASSLFLVGTDTQYF. CDR3 in DNA: TGTGCCAGCAGCCTCTTTCTAGTGGGCACAGATACGCAGTATTTT.

This clonotype was counted a few times. The chain couples TRBV10-3 to TRBJ2-7; D gene uncertain. This CDR3 comprises 15 residues. V was clipped by 6 bases and J by 0 bases, with 15 bases between them. The germline gives CDR1 ENHRY, CDR2 SYGVKD. In nucleotides, the CDR3 is TGTGCCATCAGGGATGGGCGCGTGAGCTCCTACGAGCAGTACTTC. This codes for CAIRDGRVSSYEQYF.

The chain employs TRBV5-1 and TRBJ2-3; 9 bases match TRBD2. The germline V gene has CDR1 SGHRS and CDR2 YFSETQ. The CDR3 is 16 amino acids. Trimming took 2 bases from V and 2 from J; bases not matched to a gene: 6. In DNA form, the CDR3 reads TGCGCCAGCAGCTTACGCGAGCGGGGGGCCACAGATACGCAGTATTTT. Translating gives CASSLRERGATDTQYF.

This clonotype was detected a few times. The rearrangement joins TRBV20-1 to TRBJ2-3; 15 positions agree with TRBD2. Per the germline V gene, CDR1 is DFQATT and CDR2 is SNEGSKA (reference sequence). This CDR3 spans 16 amino acids. V was pared by 4 bases and J by 9 bases, with 11 bases of the junction left unmatched. The CDR3 spells CSAKGLAGGSWGTQYF. The CDR3 bases are TGCAGTGCTAAGGGACTAGCGGGAGGCTCCTGGGGCACGCAGTATTTT.

This clonotype appeared many times. V is TRBV7-8 and J is TRBJ2-5, with D perhaps TRBD1 (5 bases). V was shortened by 5 bases and J by 5 bases, with 12 bases between the two germline ends. This CDR3 spans 13 amino acids. CDR1 and CDR2 (germline): SGHVS, FQNEAQ. In DNA form, the CDR3 reads TGTGCCAGCAGCCCGGATCAGGGCGAGACCCAGTACTTC. As protein: CASSPDQGETQYF.

Here the CDR3 DNA reads TGCAGCGTCCACGGGACAGGGGGGGCCGGGGAGCTGTTTTTT. Protein product: CSVHGTGGAGELFF. This chain joins TRBV29-1 and TRBJ2-2, with 11 bases identical to TRBD1. There are 14 residues in the CDR3. Germline assignment: CDR1 SQVTM and CDR2 ANQGSEA. Trimming at V came to 6 bases and at J to 6 bases, leaving 6 bases not matched to a gene.

This clonotype was detected ten times or more. For the CDR3, the DNA is TGTGCCAGCAGTGCGGGTTGGAAACTGTTTTTT. Translating gives CASSAGWKLFF. The gene calls are TRBV2 and TRBJ1-4, with D uncertain. Trimming removed 4 bases at V and 11 bases at J, with 8 bases between. The CDR3 runs to 11 residues. Per the germline V gene, CDR1 is SNHLY and CDR2 is FYNNEI. Full variable domain (remainder filled in from reference TRBV2 and TRBJ1-4): EPEVTQTPSHQVTQMGQEVILRCVPISNHLYFYWYRQILGQKVEFLVSFYNNEISEKSEIFDDQFSVERPDGSNFTLKIRSTKLEDSAMYFCASSAGWKLFFGSGTQLSVL.

The chain joins TRBV2 to TRBJ2-7; unclear D gene. The CDR3 spans 13 residues. The germline V gene encodes CDR1 SNHLY and CDR2 FYNNEI. Trimming pared 6 bases from V and 1 base from J, leaving 10 bases between. The CDR3 coding sequence is TGTGCCAGCAGACGCGGAATATCCTACGAGCAGTACTTC. Protein: CASRRGISYEQYF.

The V gene is TRBV2, the J gene TRBJ2-7; perhaps TRBD1 as D (5 bases). The CDR3 has 17 amino acids. The germline V and J ends were trimmed by 7 bases and 2 bases, with 24 bases remaining between them. The germline V gene encodes CDR1 SNHLY and CDR2 FYNNEI. The DNA for the CDR3 is TGTGCCAGCATTCGGACCCGTACGACAGTGAACCCCTACGAGCAGTACTTC. Protein product: CASIRTRTTVNPYEQYF.

The chain couples TRBV7-9 to TRBJ1-3; D ambiguous. The CDR3 spans 14 residues. V shed 3 bases and J shed 4 bases, with 10 bases lying between them. Germline loops: CDR1 SEHNR, CDR2 FQNEAQ (reference sequence). CDR3 residues: CASSFRENGNTIYF. The CDR3 nucleotides read TGTGCCAGCAGCTTCCGGGAGAACGGAAACACCATATATTTT.

J is TRBJ2-7 and V is TRBV7-6, with no clear D. The ends were cut back, 0 bases at V and 3 bases at J, with 6 bases in the middle. Germline V gene lookup returns CDR1 SGHVS and CDR2 FNYEAQ. The CDR3 length is 13 residues. The CDR3 protein is CASSLASNYEQYF. The DNA of the CDR3 is TGTGCCAGCAGCTTAGCGTCCAACTACGAGCAGTACTTC.

The chain has TRBV14 and TRBJ2-2; D possibly matches TRBD1 or TRBD2 (5 bases each). The CDR3 contains 14 residues. Germline V CDR1 and CDR2: SGHDN, FVKESK. V was trimmed by 3 bases and J by 5 bases, leaving 10 bases between them. The DNA of the CDR3 is TGTGCCAGCAGCCAGGGGGTCCGGACCGGGGAGCTGTTTTTT. As protein: CASSQGVRTGELFF.

The J gene is TRBJ2-2, the V gene TRBV7-2; D gene uncertain. CDR1 and CDR2 (germline): SGHTA, FQGNSA. The CDR3 has 14 residues. Trimming pared 0 bases from V and 4 bases from J, leaving 6 bases between. CDR3 sequence reads: CASSLALPTGELFF. CDR3 DNA sequence: TGTGCCAGCAGCTTAGCCCTCCCCACCGGGGAGCTGTTTTTT.

The genes are TRBV4-1 and TRBJ1-2, with 8 bases aligning to TRBD1. This CDR3 is 14 amino acids long. V lost 2 bases to trimming and J lost 8 bases; unmatched junction nucleotides: 7. Germline V gene sequence: CDR1 MGHRA, CDR2 YSYEKL. CDR3 nucleotides: TGCGCCAGCAGCCAACGACAGGGGCTGGGCGGCTACACCTTC. Its translation is CASSQRQGLGGYTF.

The chain employs TRBV11-2 and TRBJ2-5; D tentatively fits TRBD1 or TRBD2 (6 bases each). The J call may be wrong; the DNA end is better matched by TRBJ2-1. The CDR3 spans 15 residues. From germline, CDR1 is SGHAT and CDR2 FQNNGV. The CDR3 reads CASSLDGGAGNEQFF. As DNA, the CDR3 is TGTGCCAGCAGCTTAGACGGGGGCGCGGGGAATGAGCAGTTCTTC.

There are a few counts of this clonotype. This chain connects TRBV12-3 or TRBV12-4 to TRBJ2-1, with 11 bases that match TRBD2. This CDR3 has 15 amino acids. V lost 2 bases, J lost 8 bases, and 5 bases stayed unmatched. The CDR3 here is CASSLRTSGSHEQFF. CDR3 in DNA: TGTGCCAGCAGTTTAAGGACTAGCGGGTCCCATGAGCAGTTCTTC.

The rearrangement links TRBV4-1 to TRBJ2-5; TRBD2 is a possible D gene (5 bases). V gave up 0 bases and J gave up 2 bases, with 10 bases separating them. The CDR3 has 15 amino acids. Per the germline V gene, CDR1 is MGHRA and CDR2 is YSYEKL. CDR3 nucleotides: TGCGCCAGCAGCCAAGATAGCGAATTTCAAGAGACCCAGTACTTC. Encoded protein: CASSQDSEFQETQYF.

This clonotype was observed a handful of times. CDR3 nucleotide sequence: TGTGCCACCAGTGACTCCCGGACAGGTTTCGATGAGCAGTTCTTC. Residues: CATSDSRTGFDEQFF. V and J are TRBV24-1 and TRBJ2-7, with 7 bases fitting TRBD1. The J call could be wrong; TRBJ2-1 is a better fit for the DNA end. The CDR3 spans 15 residues. Germline values: CDR1 KGHDR, CDR2 SFDVKD.

The rearrangement joins TRBV28 to TRBJ2-6; D ambiguous. V shed 5 bases and J shed 0 bases, with 11 bases lying between them. Germline V gives CDR1 MDHEN, CDR2 SYDVKM. The CDR3 covers 16 residues. CDR3 region: CASSRLSPSGANVLTF. The CDR3, as DNA: TGTGCCAGCAGTCGATTGTCTCCCTCTGGGGCCAACGTCCTGACTTTC.

The chain is built from TRBV21-1 and TRBJ2-7; the listed D gene, TRBD1, was not tested against the DNA. TRBV21-1 is a recognized pseudogene. This CDR3 has 13 residues. The CDR3 loop reads CASSKTGVGEQYF. As DNA, the CDR3 is TGTGCCAGCAGCAAGACAGGGGTTGGCGAGCAGTACTTC.

The rearrangement joins TRBV27 to TRBJ2-5, with D maybe TRBD1 (5 bases). Looked up from germline, CDR1 is MNHEY and CDR2 is SMNVEV (reference sequence). The CDR3 length is 13 residues. Trimming removed 7 bases from V and 11 bases from J, with 20 bases in between. This CDR3 is CASTGRTSDKQYF. The CDR3 bases are TGTGCCAGCACAGGTCGGACATCGGATAAGCAGTACTTC.